This passage covers 24 T cell receptor beta chains from one sample sequenced in a study of memory CD8 T cells in hepatitis C reinfection. Profiled with immunoSEQ multiplex PCR; TCRdb holds only in-frame clones, not every one. The profile covers just over 50,000 clones, with nearly 90% appearing a single time and approximately 1% taken by the ten largest. Time point meaning: pre-reinfection, 55 to 20 weeks before reinfection detection. The sorted cells went straight to TCR sequencing with no prior in vitro expansion. What was sequenced was naive CD8+ T cells sorted from blood. The receptors were sampled from a man younger than 30 with hepatitis C virus infection.

The V and J genes are TRBV10-3 and TRBJ2-7; a weak D match, TRBD1 (6 bases). The V end lost 0 bases, the J end lost 6 bases, and 6 bases lay between the germline ends. Germline lookup yields CDR1 ENHRY and CDR2 SYGVKD. The CDR3 is made up of 12 amino acids. CDR3 region: CAISESGAEQYV. CDR3 sequence (DNA): TGTGCCATCAGTGAGTCGGGGGCCGAGCAGTACGTC.

The CDR3 protein is CASSRTYGSSPYEQYF. CDR3 DNA: TGCGCCAGCAGCCGTACTTACGGGAGCTCCCCCTACGAGCAGTACTTC. The chain has TRBV5-1 and TRBJ2-5, with D tentatively TRBD2 (6 bases). The assigned J gene may be wrong: the sequence end matches TRBJ2-7 better. Per the germline V gene, CDR1 is SGHRS and CDR2 is YFSETQ. CDR3 length: 16 residues.

The CDR3 here is CASSALSLAGVGEQYF. The CDR3 coding sequence is TGTGCCAGCAGCGCCCTTTCACTAGCGGGAGTGGGAGAGCAGTACTTC. V usage is TRBV9 and J usage is TRBJ2-5, with 11 bases fitting TRBD2. V was clipped by 3 bases and J by 11 bases; unmatched bases: 15. The CDR3 consists of 16 residues. Looked up from germline, CDR1 is SGDLS and CDR2 is YYNGEE. The full variable domain, its missing parts supplied by reference TRBV9 and TRBJ2-5, is DSGVTQTPKHLITATGQRVTLRCSPRSGDLSVYWYQQSLDQGLQFLIQYYNGEERAKGNILERFSAQQFPDLHSELNLSSLELGDSALYFCASSALSLAGVGEQYFGPGTRLLVL.

This chain uses TRBV19 with TRBJ1-4; D gene unclear. Germline CDR1 LNHDA, CDR2 SQIVND (reference sequence). The CDR3 length is 14 residues. V was cut by 3 bases and J by 3 bases, with 8 bases left in between. CDR3 sequence (DNA): TGTGCCAGTAGTATTGCAGGTTCTAATGAAAAACTGTTTTTT. Amino acids: CASSIAGSNEKLFF.

The V call is TRBV6-6, the J call TRBJ2-2, with 7 bases matching TRBD1. The CDR3 runs 15 residues. V shed 2 bases and J 5 bases; nucleotides not matched to a gene: 5. CDR1 is MNHNY and CDR2 is SVGAGI in the germline V gene (reference sequence). The CDR3 reads CASSYDRVITGELFF. The CDR3 region has the DNA TGTGCCAGCAGTTACGACAGGGTCATTACCGGGGAGCTGTTTTTT.

The chain carries TRBV7-8 and TRBJ2-5, with D tentatively TRBD2 (6 bases). Trimming left V 5 bases short and J 1 base short, with 17 bases between. This CDR3 comprises 16 residues. The V gene's germline CDR1 is SGHVS and CDR2 FQNEAQ. CDR3 coding DNA: TGTGCCAGCAGCCATCGAGCAGGGAGGCCCCAAGAGACCCAGTACTTC. Translation: CASSHRAGRPQETQYF.

This CDR3 is CASSFHGQGVGGELFF. As DNA, the CDR3 is TGTGCCAGCAGTTTTCACGGACAGGGTGTGGGCGGGGAGCTGTTTTTT. The rearrangement joins TRBV27 to TRBJ2-2; 8 bases are shared with TRBD1. The CDR3 runs to 16 residues. CDR1 is MNHEY, CDR2 SMNVEV, per germline (reference sequence). The V gene end was trimmed by 3 bases and the J gene end by 7 bases; junction bases not matched to a gene: 10.

The chain carries TRBV6-6 and TRBJ2-5, with 10 bases that match TRBD2. The DNA end is a closer match to TRBJ2-7, so the J assignment may be wrong. Germline CDR1 and CDR2: MNHNY and SVGAGI (reference sequence). CDR3 size: 14 residues. Here the CDR3 reads CASRELAGSYEQYF. In DNA, the CDR3 is TGTGCCAGCAGGGAACTAGCGGGGTCCTACGAGCAGTACTTC.

This clone was found once. The J gene is TRBJ2-3, the V gene TRBV5-6, with 9 bases matching TRBD1. V gave up 4 bases and J gave up 2 bases; unmatched junction bases: 5. CDR3 length equals 15 residues. Germline lookup yields CDR1 SGHDT and CDR2 YYEEEE. The CDR3 region has the DNA TGTGCCAGCAGCGCGGGGACAGGGCACACAGATACGCAGTATTTT. Its protein is CASSAGTGHTDTQYF.

The chain uses TRBV7-9 and TRBJ2-1; TRBD1 matches 8 bases. This CDR3 comprises 16 residues. V shed 2 bases and J 5 bases; nucleotides not matched to a gene: 8. Per the germline V gene, CDR1 is SEHNR and CDR2 is FQNEAQ (reference sequence). The CDR3 nucleotides are TGTGCCAGCAGCTTAAAGTTCCAGGGGGCTAACAATGAGCAGTTCTTC. It yields the protein CASSLKFQGANNEQFF.

The rearrangement links TRBV27 to TRBJ2-2; no clear D gene. V lost 6 bases, J lost 1 base, and 15 bases lay in between. Germline V gives CDR1 MNHEY, CDR2 SMNVEV (reference sequence). The CDR3 has 16 residues. CDR3 DNA sequence: TGTGCCAGCAGCCCCTCGGTCCTGATGAACACCGGGGAGCTGTTTTTT. This translates into CASSPSVLMNTGELFF.

V is TRBV7-9 and J is TRBJ2-3, with no clear D. V lost 5 bases and J lost 2, with 17 bases in between. The CDR3 has 16 residues. The germline CDR1 and CDR2 sequences are SEHNR and FQNEAQ (reference sequence). The CDR3 is CASSPLGSTLTDTQYF. CDR3 bases: TGTGCCAGCAGCCCCCTAGGAAGCACCCTCACAGATACGCAGTATTTT.

The gene calls are TRBV5-4 and TRBJ2-5; 8 positions agree with TRBD2. The CDR3 is made up of 14 amino acids. Germline lookup yields CDR1 SGHNT and CDR2 YYREEE (reference sequence). J was trimmed by 3 bases and V by 5 bases; bases with no gene match: 6. This CDR3 reads CASRPGGVEETQYF. The DNA for the CDR3 is TGTGCCAGCAGGCCGGGGGGGGTGGAAGAGACCCAGTACTTC.

This chain joins TRBV9 and TRBJ1-4, with a tentative D call TRBD1 (6 bases). The V gene's germline CDR1 is SGDLS and CDR2 YYNGEE. V was trimmed by 0 bases and J by 8 bases, leaving 17 bases between them. The CDR3 covers 16 residues. CDR3 sequence: CASSVEAGGGTEKLFF. In DNA, the CDR3 is TGTGCCAGCAGCGTAGAGGCGGGAGGGGGGACGGAAAAACTGTTTTTT.

This chain connects TRBV18 to TRBJ2-1; 8 bases match TRBD2. This CDR3 comprises 15 residues. Trimming removed 1 base from V and 5 bases from J; junction bases left unmatched: 4. The germline V gene encodes CDR1 KGHSH and CDR2 LQKENI. CDR3 sequence (DNA): TGTGCCAGCTCACCACGAACTAGCGGTGACAATGAGCAGTTCTTC. Its protein product is CASSPRTSGDNEQFF.

This sequence joins TRBV7-9 and TRBJ1-3, with D possibly being TRBD1 (5 bases). This CDR3 comprises 16 residues. Germline CDR1 is SEHNR and CDR2 is FQNEAQ (reference sequence). V lost 4 bases and J lost 4, with 17 bases in between. CDR3 sequence reads: CASSSSEGLLGNTIYF. The CDR3 nucleotides are TGTGCCAGCAGCTCCTCGGAGGGGCTCTTAGGAAACACCATATATTTT.

This chain connects TRBV29-1 to TRBJ2-2; D may be TRBD1 (5 bases). V lost 1 base and J 6 bases, leaving 9 bases between the germline ends. This CDR3 spans 13 amino acids. The germline V gene encodes CDR1 SQVTM and CDR2 ANQGSEA. The CDR3: CSVEGPGPGELFF. The CDR3 nucleotides are TGCAGCGTTGAAGGGCCAGGGCCCGGGGAGCTGTTTTTT.

This clone has a handful of counts. The V gene is TRBV5-5, the J gene TRBJ2-7; a possible D gene is TRBD2 (6 bases). This CDR3 region has 14 residues. V lost 0 bases, J lost 1 base, and 8 bases lay in between. CDR1 is SGHKS, CDR2 YYEKEE, per germline (reference sequence). CDR3 residues: CASSLGGGSYEQYF. In DNA form, the CDR3 reads TGTGCCAGCAGCTTGGGTGGAGGGTCCTACGAGCAGTACTTC.

V and J are TRBV6-5 and TRBJ2-1; 7 nucleotides align to TRBD1. The germline CDR1 and CDR2 sequences are MNHEY and SVGAGI. CDR3 length: 15 residues. Trimming removed 6 bases from V and 0 bases from J; junction bases left unmatched: 5. In nucleotides, the CDR3 is TGTGCCAGCAGACCTAGGGGGCCCTCCTACAATGAGCAGTTCTTC. This gives the protein CASRPRGPSYNEQFF.

This rearrangement joins TRBV19 to TRBJ2-1; D remains unclear. The CDR3 totals 14 residues. Trimming removed 1 base at V and 3 bases at J, with 7 bases between. Germline CDR1 is LNHDA and CDR2 is SQIVND (reference sequence). This CDR3 is CASSIGRNYNEQFF. The DNA for the CDR3 is TGTGCCAGTAGTATAGGGCGGAACTACAATGAGCAGTTCTTC.

This sequence joins TRBV4-1 and TRBJ1-1; 7 positions agree with TRBD1. Germline-derived CDR1 and CDR2 are MGHRA and YSYEKL. V trimming: 0 bases; J trimming: 3 bases; junction bases outside the gene matches: 10. The CDR3 contains 17 residues. The CDR3 nucleotides are TGCGCCAGCAGCCAAGACTACAGGGGAGGAGGGTACACTGAAGCTTTCTTT. Residues: CASSQDYRGGGYTEAFF.

A single count supports this clone. The V and J genes are TRBV4-1 and TRBJ1-5, with a possible D match to TRBD1 (5 bases). The CDR3 loop spans 13 amino acids. Per germline, CDR1 MGHRA and CDR2 YSYEKL. Trimming shortened V by 1 base and J by 7 bases, and 8 bases separated the two germline ends. The CDR3, as DNA: TGCGCCAGCAGCCAAGTGGACACACAGCCCCAGCATTTT. Translation gives CASSQVDTQPQHF.

This chain links TRBV2 with TRBJ2-3, with 9 bases identical to TRBD2. This CDR3 is built from 15 residues. The V gene's germline CDR1 is SNHLY and CDR2 FYNNEI. The chain's CDR3 is CATKGLAGSTDTQYF. Written as DNA, the CDR3 is TGTGCTACCAAGGGACTAGCAGGATCCACAGATACGCAGTATTTT. Together with reference TRBV2 and TRBJ2-3, the CDR3 gives the full variable domain: EPEVTQTPSHQVTQMGQEVILRCVPISNHLYFYWYRQILGQKVEFLVSFYNNEISEKSEIFDDQFSVERPDGSNFTLKIRSTKLEDSAMYFCATKGLAGSTDTQYFGPGTRLTVL.

This chain connects TRBV6-5 to TRBJ2-3; TRBD2 is a possible D gene (6 bases). V lost 7 bases to trimming and J lost 1 base, with 15 bases between them. The CDR3 totals 15 residues. CDR1 and CDR2 from the germline V gene are MNHEY and SVGAGI. Written as DNA, the CDR3 is TGTGCCAGCAAGAGACTAGTTGGCGGCACAGATACGCAGTATTTT. Translated: CASKRLVGGTDTQYF.